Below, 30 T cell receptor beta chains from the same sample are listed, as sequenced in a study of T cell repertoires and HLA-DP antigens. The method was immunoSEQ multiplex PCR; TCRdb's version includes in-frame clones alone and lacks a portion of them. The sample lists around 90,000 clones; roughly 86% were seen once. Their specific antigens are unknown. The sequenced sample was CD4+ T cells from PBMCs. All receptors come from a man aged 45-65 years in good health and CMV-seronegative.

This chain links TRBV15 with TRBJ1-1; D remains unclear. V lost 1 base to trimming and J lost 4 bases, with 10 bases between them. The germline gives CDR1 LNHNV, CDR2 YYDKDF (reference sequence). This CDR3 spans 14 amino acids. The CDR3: CATSRGGLGTEAFF. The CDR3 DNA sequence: TGTGCCACCAGCAGAGGTGGGTTGGGCACTGAAGCTTTCTTT.

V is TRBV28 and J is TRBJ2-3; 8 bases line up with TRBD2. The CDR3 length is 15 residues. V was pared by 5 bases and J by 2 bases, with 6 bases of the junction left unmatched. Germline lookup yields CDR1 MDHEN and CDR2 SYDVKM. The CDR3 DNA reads TGTGCCAGCAGTCCTCGGGGGGGCGTCACAGATACGCAGTATTTT. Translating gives CASSPRGGVTDTQYF.

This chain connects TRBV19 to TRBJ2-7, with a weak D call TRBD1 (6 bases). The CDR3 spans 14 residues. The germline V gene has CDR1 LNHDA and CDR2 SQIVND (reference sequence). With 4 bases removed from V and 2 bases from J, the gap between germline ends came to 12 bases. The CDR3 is CASSTKTGTYEQYF. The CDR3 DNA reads TGTGCCAGTAGTACAAAGACAGGAACCTACGAGCAGTACTTC.

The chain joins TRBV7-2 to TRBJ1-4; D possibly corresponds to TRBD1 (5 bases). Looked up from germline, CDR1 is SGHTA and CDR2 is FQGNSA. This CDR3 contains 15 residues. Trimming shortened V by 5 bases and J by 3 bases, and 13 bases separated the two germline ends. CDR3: CASSAAGTANEKLFF. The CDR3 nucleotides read TGTGCCAGCAGCGCCGCCGGGACGGCTAATGAAAAACTGTTTTTT. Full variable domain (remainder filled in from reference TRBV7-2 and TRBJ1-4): GAGVSQSPSNKVTEKGKDVELRCDPISGHTALYWYRQSLGQGLEFLIYFQGNSAPDKSGLPSDRFSAERTGGSVSTLTIQRTQQEDSAVYLCASSAAGTANEKLFFGSGTQLSVL.

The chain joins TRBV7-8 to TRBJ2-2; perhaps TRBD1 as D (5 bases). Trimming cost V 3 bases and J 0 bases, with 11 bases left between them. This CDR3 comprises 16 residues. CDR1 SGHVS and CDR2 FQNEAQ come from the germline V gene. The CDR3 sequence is CASSFRQLANTGELFF. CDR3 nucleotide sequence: TGTGCCAGCAGCTTCCGACAGTTGGCGAACACCGGGGAGCTGTTTTTT.

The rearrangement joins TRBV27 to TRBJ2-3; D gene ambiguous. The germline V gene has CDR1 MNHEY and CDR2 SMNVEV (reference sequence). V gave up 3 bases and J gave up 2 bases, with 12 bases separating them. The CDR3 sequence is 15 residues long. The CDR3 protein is CASSLSRTVTDTQYF. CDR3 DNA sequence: TGTGCCAGCAGTTTGTCCAGGACCGTCACAGATACGCAGTATTTT.

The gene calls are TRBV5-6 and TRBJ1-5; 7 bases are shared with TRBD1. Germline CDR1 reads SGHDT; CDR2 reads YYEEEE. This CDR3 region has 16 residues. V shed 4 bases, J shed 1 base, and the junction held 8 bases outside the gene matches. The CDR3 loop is CASSHRGAFSNQPQHF. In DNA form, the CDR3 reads TGTGCCAGCAGCCACAGGGGAGCATTCAGCAATCAGCCCCAGCATTTT. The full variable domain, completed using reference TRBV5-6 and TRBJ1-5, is DAGVTQSPTHLIKTRGQQVTLRCSPKSGHDTVSWYQQALGQGPQFIFQYYEEEERQRGNFPDRFSGHQFPNYSSELNVNALLLGDSALYLCASSHRGAFSNQPQHFGDGTRLSIL.

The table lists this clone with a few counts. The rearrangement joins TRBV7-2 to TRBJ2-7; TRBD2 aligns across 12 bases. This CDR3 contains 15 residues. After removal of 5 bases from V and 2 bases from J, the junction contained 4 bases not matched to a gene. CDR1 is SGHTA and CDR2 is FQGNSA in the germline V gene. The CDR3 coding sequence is TGTGCCAGCAGCGCGCGGACTAGCGGGGCCTACGAGCAGTACTTC. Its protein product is CASSARTSGAYEQYF.

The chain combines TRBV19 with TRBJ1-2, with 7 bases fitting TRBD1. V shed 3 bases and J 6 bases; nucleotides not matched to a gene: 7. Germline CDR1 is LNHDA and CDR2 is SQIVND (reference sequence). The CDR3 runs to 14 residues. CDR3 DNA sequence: TGTGCCAGTAGTATTTTGAACAGGGGTGATGGCTACACCTTC. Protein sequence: CASSILNRGDGYTF.

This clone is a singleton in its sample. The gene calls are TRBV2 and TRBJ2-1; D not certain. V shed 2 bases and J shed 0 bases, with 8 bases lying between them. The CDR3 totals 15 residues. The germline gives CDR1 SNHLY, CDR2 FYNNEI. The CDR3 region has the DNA TGTGCCAGCAGTGAATTGTCGAGCTCCTACAATGAGCAGTTCTTC. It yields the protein CASSELSSSYNEQFF.

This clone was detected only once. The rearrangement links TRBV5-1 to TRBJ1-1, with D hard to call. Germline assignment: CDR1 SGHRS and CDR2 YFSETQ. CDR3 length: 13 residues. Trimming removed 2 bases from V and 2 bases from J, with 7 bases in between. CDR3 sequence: CASSLSTNTEAFF. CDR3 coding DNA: TGCGCCAGCAGCTTATCGACTAACACTGAAGCTTTCTTT. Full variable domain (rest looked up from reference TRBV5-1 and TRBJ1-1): KAGVTQTPRYLIKTRGQQVTLSCSPISGHRSVSWYQQTPGQGLQFLFEYFSETQRNKGNFPGRFSGRQFSNSRSEMNVSTLELGDSALYLCASSLSTNTEAFFGQGTRLTVV.

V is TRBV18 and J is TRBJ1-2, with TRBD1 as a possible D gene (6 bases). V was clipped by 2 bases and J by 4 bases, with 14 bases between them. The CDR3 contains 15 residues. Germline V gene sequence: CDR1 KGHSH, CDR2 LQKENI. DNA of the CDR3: TGTGCCAGCTCACCAGCAGGGGACGGTGGCTATGGCTACACCTTC. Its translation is CASSPAGDGGYGYTF.

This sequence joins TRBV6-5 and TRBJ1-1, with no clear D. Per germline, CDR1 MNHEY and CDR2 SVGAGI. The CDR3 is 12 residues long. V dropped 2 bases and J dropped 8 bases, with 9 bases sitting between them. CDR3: CASSYMGKEAFF. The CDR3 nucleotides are TGTGCCAGCAGTTACATGGGGAAGGAAGCTTTCTTT.

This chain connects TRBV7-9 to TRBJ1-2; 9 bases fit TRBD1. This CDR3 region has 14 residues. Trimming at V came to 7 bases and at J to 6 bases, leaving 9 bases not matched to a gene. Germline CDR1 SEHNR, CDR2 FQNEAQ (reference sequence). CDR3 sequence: CASIKQGAANGYTF. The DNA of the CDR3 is TGTGCCAGCATCAAACAGGGGGCCGCGAATGGCTACACCTTC.

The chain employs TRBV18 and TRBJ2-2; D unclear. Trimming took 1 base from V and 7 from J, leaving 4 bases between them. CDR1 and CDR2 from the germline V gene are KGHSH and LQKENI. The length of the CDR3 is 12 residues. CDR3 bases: TGTGCCAGCTCACCACTGATCGGGGAGCTGTTTTTT. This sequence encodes CASSPLIGELFF.

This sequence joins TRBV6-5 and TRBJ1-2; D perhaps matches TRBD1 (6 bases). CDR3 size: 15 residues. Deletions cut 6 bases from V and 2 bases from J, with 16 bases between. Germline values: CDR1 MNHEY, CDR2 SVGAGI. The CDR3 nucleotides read TGTGCCAGCAGAGAACAGGGCCGGGGAAACTATGGCTACACCTTC. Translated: CASREQGRGNYGYTF.

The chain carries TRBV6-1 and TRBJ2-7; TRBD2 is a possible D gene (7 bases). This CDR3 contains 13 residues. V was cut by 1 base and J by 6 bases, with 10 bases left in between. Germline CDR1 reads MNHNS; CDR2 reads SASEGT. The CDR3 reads CASSEGGGGEQYF. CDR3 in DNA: TGTGCCAGCAGTGAAGGAGGGGGGGGCGAGCAGTACTTC.

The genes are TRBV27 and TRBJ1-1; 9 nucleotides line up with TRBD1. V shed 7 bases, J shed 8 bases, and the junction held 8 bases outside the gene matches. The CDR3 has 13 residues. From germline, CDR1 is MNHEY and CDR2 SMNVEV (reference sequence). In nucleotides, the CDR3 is TGTGCCAGCACCTCGGACAGGGGTACCGAAGCTTTCTTT. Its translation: CASTSDRGTEAFF.

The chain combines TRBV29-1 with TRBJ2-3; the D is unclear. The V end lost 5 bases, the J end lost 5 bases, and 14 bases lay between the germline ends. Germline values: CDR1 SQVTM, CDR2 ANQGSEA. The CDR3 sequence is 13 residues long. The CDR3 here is CSVSSQFRDTQYF. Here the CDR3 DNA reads TGCAGCGTTAGTTCCCAGTTTAGAGATACGCAGTATTTT.

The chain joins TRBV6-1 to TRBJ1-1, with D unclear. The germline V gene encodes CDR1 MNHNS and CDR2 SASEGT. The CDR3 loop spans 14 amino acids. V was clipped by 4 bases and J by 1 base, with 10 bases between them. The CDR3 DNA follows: TGTGCCAGCAGTGTGTGGGTAGAGAACACTGAAGCTTTCTTT. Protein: CASSVWVENTEAFF.

CDR3 in amino acids: CASSPFGDEQFF. The DNA of the CDR3 is TGTGCCAGCAGCCCATTTGGGGATGAGCAGTTCTTC. The genes are TRBV7-8 and TRBJ2-1; D gene ambiguous. The V end was cut by 5 bases, the J end by 8 bases, with 10 bases between. Germline V gene lookup returns CDR1 SGHVS and CDR2 FQNEAQ. This CDR3 has 12 residues. Supplemented by reference TRBV7-8 and TRBJ2-1, the full variable domain reads GAGVSQSPRYKVAKRGQDVALRCDPISGHVSLFWYQQALGQGPEFLTYFQNEAQLDKSGLPSDRFFAERPEGSVSTLKIQRTQQEDSAVYLCASSPFGDEQFFGPGTRLTVL.

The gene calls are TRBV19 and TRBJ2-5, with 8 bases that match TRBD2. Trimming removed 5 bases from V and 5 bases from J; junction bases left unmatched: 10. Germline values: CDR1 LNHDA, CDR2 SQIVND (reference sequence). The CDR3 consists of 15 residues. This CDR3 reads CASSSTSATLETQYF. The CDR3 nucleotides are TGTGCCAGTAGTTCGACTAGCGCCACCCTGGAGACCCAGTACTTC.

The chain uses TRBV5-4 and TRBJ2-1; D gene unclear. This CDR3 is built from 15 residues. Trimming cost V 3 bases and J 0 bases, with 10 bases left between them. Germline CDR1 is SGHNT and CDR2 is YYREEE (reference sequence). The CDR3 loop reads CASSSWAISYNEQFF. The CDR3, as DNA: TGTGCCAGCAGCTCGTGGGCTATCTCCTACAATGAGCAGTTCTTC.

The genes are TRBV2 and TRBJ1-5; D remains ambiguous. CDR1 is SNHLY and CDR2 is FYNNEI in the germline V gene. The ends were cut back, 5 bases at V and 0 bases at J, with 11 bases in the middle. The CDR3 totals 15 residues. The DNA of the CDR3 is TGTGCCAGCAGTCTTCGTGAGGGTAGCAATCAGCCCCAGCATTTT. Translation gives CASSLREGSNQPQHF.

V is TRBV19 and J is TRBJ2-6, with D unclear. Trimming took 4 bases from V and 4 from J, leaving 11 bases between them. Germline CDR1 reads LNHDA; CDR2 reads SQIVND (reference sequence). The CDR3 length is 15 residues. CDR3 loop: CASSTRTAGANVLTF. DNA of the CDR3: TGTGCCAGTAGTACCCGAACGGCGGGGGCCAACGTCCTGACTTTC.

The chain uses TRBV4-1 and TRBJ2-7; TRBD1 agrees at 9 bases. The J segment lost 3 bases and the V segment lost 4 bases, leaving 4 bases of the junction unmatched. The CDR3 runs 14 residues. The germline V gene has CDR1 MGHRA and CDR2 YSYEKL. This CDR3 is CASSRTGEVYEQYF. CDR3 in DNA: TGCGCCAGCAGCCGGACAGGGGAGGTCTACGAGCAGTACTTC.

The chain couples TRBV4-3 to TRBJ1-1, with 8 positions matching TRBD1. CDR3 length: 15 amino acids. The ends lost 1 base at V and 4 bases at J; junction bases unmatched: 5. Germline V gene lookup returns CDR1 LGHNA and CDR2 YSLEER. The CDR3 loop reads CASSQAGGAVTEAFF. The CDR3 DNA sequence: TGCGCCAGCAGCCAAGCAGGGGGCGCGGTCACTGAAGCTTTCTTT.

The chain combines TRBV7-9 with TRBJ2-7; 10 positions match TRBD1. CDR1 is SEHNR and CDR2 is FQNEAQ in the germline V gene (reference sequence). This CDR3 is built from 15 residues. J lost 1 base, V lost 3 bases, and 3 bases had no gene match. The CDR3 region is CASSFGTGASYEQYF. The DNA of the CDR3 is TGTGCCAGCAGCTTCGGGACAGGGGCTTCCTACGAGCAGTACTTC.

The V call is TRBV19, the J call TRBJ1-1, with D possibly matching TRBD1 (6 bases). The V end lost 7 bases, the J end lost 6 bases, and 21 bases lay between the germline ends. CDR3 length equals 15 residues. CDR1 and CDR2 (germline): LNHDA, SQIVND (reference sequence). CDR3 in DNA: TGTGCCAGTATGCCCCCCCACTACAGGGATCCTGAAGCTTTCTTT. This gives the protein CASMPPHYRDPEAFF.

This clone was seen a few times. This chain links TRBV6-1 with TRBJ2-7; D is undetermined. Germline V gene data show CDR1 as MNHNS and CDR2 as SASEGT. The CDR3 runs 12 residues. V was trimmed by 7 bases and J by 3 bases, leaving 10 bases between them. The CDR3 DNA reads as TGTGCCAGCACGTACGACGTCTACGAGCAGTACTTC. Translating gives CASTYDVYEQYF.